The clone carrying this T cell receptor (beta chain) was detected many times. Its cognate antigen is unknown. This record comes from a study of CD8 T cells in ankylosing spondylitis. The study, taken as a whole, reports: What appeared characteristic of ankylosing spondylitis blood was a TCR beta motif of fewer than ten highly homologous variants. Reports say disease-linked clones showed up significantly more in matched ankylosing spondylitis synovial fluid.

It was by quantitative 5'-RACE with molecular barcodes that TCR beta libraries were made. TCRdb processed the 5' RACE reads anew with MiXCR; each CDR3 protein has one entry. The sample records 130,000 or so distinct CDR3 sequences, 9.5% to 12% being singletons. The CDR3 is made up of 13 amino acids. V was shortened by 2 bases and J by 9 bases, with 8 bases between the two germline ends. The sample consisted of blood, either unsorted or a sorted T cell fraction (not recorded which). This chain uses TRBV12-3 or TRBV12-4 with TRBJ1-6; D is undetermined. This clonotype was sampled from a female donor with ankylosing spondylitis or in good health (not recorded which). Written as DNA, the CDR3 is TGTGCCAGCAGTTTAACCCCCGGTTCACCCCTCCACTTT. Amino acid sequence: CASSLTPGSPLHF.